Listed here are 21 T cell receptor beta chains from one sample, sequenced in a study of TIL therapy for anti-PD-1-resistant metastatic lung cancer. Stated time point: pre-treatment sample, taken before nivolumab and TIL therapy. Sequencing used immunoSEQ v3. The table came from immunoSEQ multiplex PCR; TCRdb's copy has only in-frame clones and leaves some out. The data contain 35,000 to 55,000 clones, 70% to 85% of them seen just once; the ten biggest clones take up approximately 15%. The sequencing used blood, collected at baseline. Receptors originate from a man aged 65-85 years with non-small cell lung cancer.

J is TRBJ2-2 and V is TRBV9, with D possibly TRBD2 on 6 matching bases. The length of the CDR3 is 16 residues. V gave up 0 bases and J gave up 6 bases, with 15 bases separating them. Germline assignment: CDR1 SGDLS and CDR2 YYNGEE. The CDR3 DNA follows: TGTGCCAGCAGCGTAGATGGGACTCCTAGGGCCGGGGAGCTGTTTTTT. It is translated as CASSVDGTPRAGELFF. Together with reference TRBV9 and TRBJ2-2, the CDR3 gives the full variable domain: DSGVTQTPKHLITATGQRVTLRCSPRSGDLSVYWYQQSLDQGLQFLIQYYNGEERAKGNILERFSAQQFPDLHSELNLSSLELGDSALYFCASSVDGTPRAGELFFGEGSRLTVL.

The genes are TRBV5-1 and TRBJ2-2; 11 bases align to TRBD2. This CDR3 spans 16 amino acids. Trimming removed 0 bases from V and 5 bases from J; junction bases left unmatched: 3. Germline V lookup: CDR1 SGHRS, CDR2 YFSETQ. In nucleotides, the CDR3 is TGCGCCAGCAGCTTGGATCCTAGCGGGGGGACCGGGGAGCTGTTTTTT. This sequence encodes CASSLDPSGGTGELFF.

This clone was detected only a few times. The DNA for the CDR3 is TGTGCCAGTAGTTCCGGGACTAGGGGGGAAAAACTGTTTTTT. As protein: CASSSGTRGEKLFF. The chain has TRBV19 and TRBJ1-4, with D perhaps TRBD1 (6 bases). V lost 5 bases to trimming and J lost 8 bases, with 15 bases between them. CDR1 LNHDA and CDR2 SQIVND come from the germline V gene (reference sequence). The CDR3 covers 14 residues.

This sequence joins TRBV28 and TRBJ2-7; 7 bases fit TRBD1. The CDR3 runs 13 residues. Losses at the gene ends were 7 bases for V and 2 bases for J; bases not matched to a gene: 5. The germline V gene encodes CDR1 MDHEN and CDR2 SYDVKM. DNA for the CDR3: TGTGCCAGCACAGACAGGGTAGCCTACGAGCAGTACTTC. It encodes CASTDRVAYEQYF.

The rearrangement links TRBV19 to TRBJ2-5, with 9 bases that match TRBD1. Germline loops: CDR1 LNHDA, CDR2 SQIVND (reference sequence). The CDR3 loop spans 13 amino acids. With V trimmed by 7 bases and J by 6 bases, 6 bases remained unmatched. CDR3 DNA: TGTGCCAGTAATCGAGGACAGGGGCAGACCCAGTACTTC. Translating it yields CASNRGQGQTQYF.

This clone was observed once. J is TRBJ2-3 and V is TRBV5-1; perhaps TRBD1 as D (6 bases). Trimming removed 1 base at V and 0 bases at J, with 9 bases between. This CDR3 has 15 amino acids. Germline-derived CDR1 and CDR2 are SGHRS and YFSETQ. CDR3 sequence: CASSLQDSSTDTQYF. The CDR3 DNA is TGCGCCAGCAGCTTGCAGGACAGCAGCACAGATACGCAGTATTTT. Looking up the rest from reference TRBV5-1 and TRBJ2-3 gives the full variable domain: KAGVTQTPRYLIKTRGQQVTLSCSPISGHRSVSWYQQTPGQGLQFLFEYFSETQRNKGNFPGRFSGRQFSNSRSEMNVSTLELGDSALYLCASSLQDSSTDTQYFGPGTRLTVL.

The V gene is TRBV6-9, the J gene TRBJ2-1; a possible D gene is TRBD2 (5 bases). V shed 3 bases and J shed 0 bases, with 15 bases lying between them. The CDR3 has 17 amino acids. Germline assignment: CDR1 MNHGY and CDR2 SVAAGI. Here the CDR3 reads CASSYGGGDRSYNEQFF. The CDR3 nucleotides read TGTGCCAGCAGTTACGGAGGAGGCGACCGCTCCTACAATGAGCAGTTCTTC.

The chain is built from TRBV4-1 and TRBJ1-5, with D perhaps matching TRBD1 (5 bases). V was clipped by 0 bases and J by 0 bases, with 15 bases between them. The germline gives CDR1 MGHRA, CDR2 YSYEKL. The CDR3 loop spans 18 amino acids. CDR3 in amino acids: CASSQDIGVYYSNQPQHF. In DNA form, the CDR3 reads TGCGCCAGCAGCCAAGATATAGGGGTATACTATAGCAATCAGCCCCAGCATTTT.

This sequence joins TRBV5-1 and TRBJ2-7; TRBD1 agrees at 10 bases. V lost 0 bases to trimming and J lost 6 bases; unmatched junction nucleotides: 6. Germline CDR1 is SGHRS and CDR2 is YFSETQ. The CDR3 is made up of 15 amino acids. In DNA, the CDR3 is TGCGCCAGCAGCTTGGCCGGACAGGGGGTTGGCGAGCAGTACTTC. Translation: CASSLAGQGVGEQYF.

J is TRBJ2-1 and V is TRBV7-3, with 8 bases matching TRBD2. The CDR3 covers 15 residues. The V and J ends lost 4 bases and 5 bases, in that order; junction bases with no gene match: 7. Germline loops: CDR1 SGHTA, CDR2 FQGTGA. The CDR3 DNA is TGTGCCAGCAGCTCGGGACTAGTAGGGAACAATGAGCAGTTCTTC. Its translation: CASSSGLVGNNEQFF.

V gene TRBV7-3 combines with J gene TRBJ2-2; TRBD2 matches 13 bases. This CDR3 has 14 amino acids. The V gene end was trimmed by 4 bases and the J gene end by 8 bases; junction bases not matched to a gene: 1. CDR1 is SGHTA and CDR2 is FQGTGA in the germline V gene. The CDR3 nucleotides are TGTGCCAGCAGCTCGGGACTAGCGGGAGGGGAGCTGTTTTTT. This translates into CASSSGLAGGELFF.

This clone turned up a few times. The rearrangement links TRBV5-5 to TRBJ1-6, with D uncertain. Per germline, CDR1 SGHKS and CDR2 YYEKEE (reference sequence). The CDR3 covers 15 residues. Between the trimmed V and J ends, which lost 1 base and 11 bases, there was a span of 16 bases. The CDR3 nucleotides are TGTGCCAGCAGCTTGATGACCGGCGATTTTACACCCCTCCACTTT. This codes for CASSLMTGDFTPLHF.

The gene calls are TRBV14 and TRBJ2-1; D perhaps matches TRBD1 (6 bases). Per the germline V gene, CDR1 is SGHDN and CDR2 is FVKESK. Trimming took off 0 bases at V and 8 bases at J, with 17 bases between the two ends. The CDR3 runs 16 residues. The DNA of the CDR3 is TGTGCCAGCAGCCAAGAGTTAAGTAGGCAGGGGTATGAGCAGTTCTTC. The encoded protein is CASSQELSRQGYEQFF.

CDR3 in amino acids: CASSFYGSSGANVLTF. CDR3 nucleotides: TGCGCCAGCAGCTTCTACGGAAGCTCTGGGGCCAACGTCCTGACTTTC. The gene calls are TRBV5-1 and TRBJ2-6; the D is unclear. This CDR3 region has 16 residues. The germline V gene encodes CDR1 SGHRS and CDR2 YFSETQ. Trimming took off 2 bases at V and 0 bases at J, with 9 bases between the two ends.

The chain recombines TRBV7-3 with TRBJ2-1, with 12 bases aligning to TRBD2. The V and J ends lost 5 bases and 6 bases, in that order; junction bases with no gene match: 5. The CDR3 contains 15 residues. The germline V gene encodes CDR1 SGHTA and CDR2 FQGTGA. The CDR3 here is CASSPPGLAGNEQFF. The CDR3 region has the DNA TGTGCCAGCAGCCCTCCGGGACTAGCGGGCAATGAGCAGTTCTTC. Drawing the rest from reference TRBV7-3 and TRBJ2-1, the complete variable domain is GAGVSQTPSNKVTEKGKYVELRCDPISGHTALYWYRQSLGQGPEFLIYFQGTGAADDSGLPNDRFFAVRPEGSVSTLKIQRTERGDSAVYLCASSPPGLAGNEQFFGPGTRLTVL.

This chain links TRBV7-9 with TRBJ1-2; D unclear. Germline values: CDR1 SEHNR, CDR2 FQNEAQ (reference sequence). V lost 5 bases and J lost 4, with 11 bases in between. This CDR3 has 13 amino acids. CDR3 residues: CASSPGGIYGYTF. In DNA form, the CDR3 reads TGTGCCAGCAGCCCTGGAGGGATCTATGGCTACACCTTC.

This chain joins TRBV11-3 and TRBJ2-5; 12 nucleotides match TRBD2. Germline CDR1 and CDR2: SGHNT and YENEEA. The V and J ends lost 4 bases and 4 bases, in that order; junction bases with no gene match: 7. The CDR3 has 16 amino acids. CDR3 protein: CASSSRLAGESETQYF. The CDR3 DNA reads TGTGCCAGCAGCTCCAGACTAGCGGGAGAGTCAGAGACCCAGTACTTC.

The chain has TRBV29-1 and TRBJ2-3, with 8 nucleotides matching TRBD2. This CDR3 region has 15 residues. Looked up from germline, CDR1 is SQVTM and CDR2 is ANQGSEA. Losses at the gene ends were 6 bases for V and 2 bases for J; bases not matched to a gene: 10. The CDR3 here is CSVDEGAGATDTQYF. CDR3 in DNA: TGCAGCGTGGACGAAGGAGCGGGAGCCACAGATACGCAGTATTTT.

This sequence joins TRBV5-1 and TRBJ2-5; 8 bases are shared with TRBD1. V dropped 1 base and J dropped 5; count of bases not matched to a gene: 10. The germline CDR1 and CDR2 sequences are SGHRS and YFSETQ. CDR3 length: 16 amino acids. The chain's CDR3 is CASSLRAGGSQETQYF. DNA of the CDR3: TGCGCCAGCAGCTTGCGCGCAGGGGGCAGTCAGGAGACCCAGTACTTC. Full variable domain (missing parts from reference TRBV5-1 and TRBJ2-5): KAGVTQTPRYLIKTRGQQVTLSCSPISGHRSVSWYQQTPGQGLQFLFEYFSETQRNKGNFPGRFSGRQFSNSRSEMNVSTLELGDSALYLCASSLRAGGSQETQYFGPGTRLLVL.

The V gene is TRBV12-5, the J gene TRBJ1-5; no clear D gene. The CDR3 extends over 12 amino acids. V was clipped by 7 bases and J by 2 bases, with 6 bases between them. Germline CDR1 LGHNT, CDR2 FRNRAP. Written as DNA, the CDR3 is TGTGCTAGTGCCAGAGGCAATCAGCCCCAGCATTTT. It yields the protein CASARGNQPQHF.

V is TRBV2 and J is TRBJ1-3; D perhaps matches TRBD1 (6 bases). The length of the CDR3 is 12 residues. Trimming pared 6 bases from V and 8 bases from J, leaving 11 bases between. Germline V gene sequence: CDR1 SNHLY, CDR2 FYNNEI. The CDR3 DNA is TGTGCCAGCAGGCTACAGGGTGACACCATATATTTT. This encodes CASRLQGDTIYF.